Described below is a single T cell receptor beta chain sequence and its context. The CDR3 runs 17 residues. Germline CDR1 reads SEHNR; CDR2 reads FQNEAQ (reference sequence). Trimming removed 5 bases at V and 2 bases at J, with 21 bases between. The source of the sample is a study of blood T cell repertoires in COVID-19. The repertoire was sequenced with immunoSEQ multiplex PCR; TCRdb's copy has only in-frame clones and lacks some. Counted here are approximately 460,000 clones, nearly 90% occurring once; the ten biggest clones make up around 0.9%. Specimen: peripheral blood. The chain couples TRBV7-9 to TRBJ2-5; TRBD1 might be the D (6 bases). The sequence came from a man aged 18 to 29 with COVID-19, enrolled during active disease. In nucleotides, the CDR3 is TGTGCCAGCAGCCAGAGGTCGGGGACACGGGGACAAGAGACCCAGTACTTC. It encodes CASSQRSGTRGQETQYF.